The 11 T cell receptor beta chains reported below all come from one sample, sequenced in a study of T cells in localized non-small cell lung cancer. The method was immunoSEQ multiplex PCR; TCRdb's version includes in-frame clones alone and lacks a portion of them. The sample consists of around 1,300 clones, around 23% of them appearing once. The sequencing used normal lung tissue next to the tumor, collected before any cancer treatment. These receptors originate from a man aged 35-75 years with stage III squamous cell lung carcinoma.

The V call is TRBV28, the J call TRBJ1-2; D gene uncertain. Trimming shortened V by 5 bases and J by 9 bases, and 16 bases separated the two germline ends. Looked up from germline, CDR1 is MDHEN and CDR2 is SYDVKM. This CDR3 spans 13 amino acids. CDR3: CASSPSASRRYTF. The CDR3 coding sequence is TGTGCCAGCAGTCCATCAGCCTCAAGGCGCTACACCTTC.

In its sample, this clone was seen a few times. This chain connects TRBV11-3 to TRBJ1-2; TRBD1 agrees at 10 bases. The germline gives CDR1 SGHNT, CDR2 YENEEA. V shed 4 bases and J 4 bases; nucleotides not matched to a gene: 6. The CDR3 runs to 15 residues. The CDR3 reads CASSSGQGSAYGYTF. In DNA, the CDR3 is TGTGCCAGCAGCTCGGGACAGGGGAGCGCCTATGGCTACACCTTC. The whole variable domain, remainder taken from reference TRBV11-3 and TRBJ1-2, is EAGVVQSPRYKIIEKKQPVAFWCNPISGHNTLYWYLQNLGQGPELLIRYENEEAVDDSQLPKDRFSAERLKGVDSTLKIQPAELGDSAVYLCASSSGQGSAYGYTFGSGTRLTVV.

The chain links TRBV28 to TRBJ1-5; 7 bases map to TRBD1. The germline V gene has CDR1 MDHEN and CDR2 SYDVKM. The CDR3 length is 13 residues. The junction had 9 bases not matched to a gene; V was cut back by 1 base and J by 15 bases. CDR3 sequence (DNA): TGTGCCAGCAGTTTATCGCTTGACAGGGTTTGGCATTTT. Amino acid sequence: CASSLSLDRVWHF.

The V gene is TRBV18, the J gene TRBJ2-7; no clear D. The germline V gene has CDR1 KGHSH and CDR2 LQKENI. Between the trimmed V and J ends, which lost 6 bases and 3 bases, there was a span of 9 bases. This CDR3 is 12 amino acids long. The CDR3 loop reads CASSPGLYEQYF. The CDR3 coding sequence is TGTGCCAGCTCCCCGGGTCTCTACGAGCAGTACTTC.

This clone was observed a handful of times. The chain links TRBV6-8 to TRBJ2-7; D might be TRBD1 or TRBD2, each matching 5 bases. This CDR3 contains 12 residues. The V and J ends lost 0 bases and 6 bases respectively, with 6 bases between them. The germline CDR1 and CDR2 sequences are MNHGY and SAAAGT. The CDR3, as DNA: TGTGCCAGCAGTTACTCGGGACCCGAGCAGTACTTC. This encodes CASSYSGPEQYF.

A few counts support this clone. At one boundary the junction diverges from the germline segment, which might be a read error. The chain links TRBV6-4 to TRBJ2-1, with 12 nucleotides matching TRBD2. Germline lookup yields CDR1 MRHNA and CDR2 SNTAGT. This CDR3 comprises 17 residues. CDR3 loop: CASSYSMGLAGGDEQFF. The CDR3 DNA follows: TGTGCCAGCAGTTACTCTATGGGGCTAGCGGGAGGGGATGAGCAGTTCTTC.

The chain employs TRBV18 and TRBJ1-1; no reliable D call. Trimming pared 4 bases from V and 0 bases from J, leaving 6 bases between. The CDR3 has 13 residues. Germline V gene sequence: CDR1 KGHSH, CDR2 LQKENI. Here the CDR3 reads CASSLNMNTEAFF. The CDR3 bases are TGTGCCAGCTCACTGAATATGAACACTGAAGCTTTCTTT.

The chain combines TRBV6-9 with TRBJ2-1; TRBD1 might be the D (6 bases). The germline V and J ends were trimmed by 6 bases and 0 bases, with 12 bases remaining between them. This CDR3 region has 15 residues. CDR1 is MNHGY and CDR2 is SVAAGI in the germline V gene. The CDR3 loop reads CASSPGQSSYNEQFF. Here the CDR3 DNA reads TGTGCCAGCAGCCCCGGACAGAGCTCCTACAATGAGCAGTTCTTC.

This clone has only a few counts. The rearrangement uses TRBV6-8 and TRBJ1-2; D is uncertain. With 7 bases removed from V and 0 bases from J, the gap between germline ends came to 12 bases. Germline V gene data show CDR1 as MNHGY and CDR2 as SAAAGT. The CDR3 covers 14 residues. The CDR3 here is CASTSGETNYGYTF. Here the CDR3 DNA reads TGTGCCAGCACCTCTGGGGAAACTAACTATGGCTACACCTTC.

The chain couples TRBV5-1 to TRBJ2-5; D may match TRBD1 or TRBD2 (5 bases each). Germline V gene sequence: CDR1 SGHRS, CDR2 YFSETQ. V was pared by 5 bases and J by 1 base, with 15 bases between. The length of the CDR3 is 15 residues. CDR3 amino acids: CASRGTVVGQETQYF. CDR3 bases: TGCGCCAGCAGGGGGACGGTAGTGGGCCAAGAGACCCAGTACTTC.

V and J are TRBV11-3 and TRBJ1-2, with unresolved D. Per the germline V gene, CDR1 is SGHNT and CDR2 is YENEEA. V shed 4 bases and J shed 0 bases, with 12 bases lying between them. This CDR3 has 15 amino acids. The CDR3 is CASSYGRSPNYGYTF. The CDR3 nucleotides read TGTGCCAGCAGCTACGGTCGCAGCCCTAACTATGGCTACACCTTC.